Listed below are T cell receptor beta chains from one sample, sequenced in a study of blood T cell repertoires in COVID-19. TCRdb keeps only in-frame clones here, not all; method: immunoSEQ multiplex PCR. This repertoire shows about 200,000 clones, around 87% found once; its top ten account for over 2.5%. Sequencing used peripheral blood. These receptors were collected from a man aged 55 to 70 with acute or convalescent COVID-19. Both conserved end residues are part of each CDR3. D genes are given only for firm matches. Clone size is given for some rows only: seen once, a few or many times, or a class if the clone is expanded.

abundance,j_gene,v_gene,d_gene,CDR3nt,CDR3aa
once,TRBJ1-5,TRBV6-1,TRBD1,TGTGCCAGCAGTACCGGACAGGGTGGCAATCAGCCCCAGCATTTT,CASSTGQGGNQPQHF
.,TRBJ2-3,TRBV2,.,TGTGCCAGCAGTGCCCAGACAGATACGCAGTATTTT,CASSAQTDTQYF
.,TRBJ1-4,TRBV18,.,TGTGCCAGCTCACCATCCCAGGGTGCAACTAATGAAAAACTGTTTTTT,CASSPSQGATNEKLFF
.,TRBJ2-5,TRBV7-8,.,TGTGCCAGCAGCAACAAAAAGTCGGAGGCTCCGGAGACCCAGTACTTC,CASSNKKSEAPETQYF
once,TRBJ2-7,TRBV27,TRBD2,TGTGCCAGCAGTTTCGCGGGGGGGTCCTACGAGCAGTACTTC,CASSFAGGSYEQYF
few,TRBJ2-5,TRBV5-8,.,TGTGCCAGCAGCTTGGGGTCAGGGGAGCTCCAAGAGACCCAGTACTTC,CASSLGSGELQETQYF
.,TRBJ2-1,TRBV10-2,TRBD2,TGCGCCAGCAGTGAGTCAATACTAGCGGGCCTAGTGAATGAGCAGTTCTTC,CASSESILAGLVNEQFF
few,TRBJ1-5,TRBV19,TRBD1,TGTGCCAGTAGTCAAGACAGGGCGGGGAATCAGCCCCAGCATTTT,CASSQDRAGNQPQHF
.,TRBJ1-5,TRBV27,TRBD1,TGTGCCAGCAGTAAAGGACAGGGATATAGCAATCAGCCCCAGCATTTT,CASSKGQGYSNQPQHF
.,TRBJ2-3,TRBV11-2,TRBD2,TGTGCCAGCAGCTTAGTTGGGCGGGGGGCCCCAGATACGCAGTATTTT,CASSLVGRGAPDTQYF
.,TRBJ2-3,TRBV5-4,.,TGTGCCAGCAGCTTGGACTTAGCTAGCACAGATACGCAGTATTTT,CASSLDLASTDTQYF
few,TRBJ1-1,TRBV27,.,TGTGCCAGCAGTTTACGGGAGAACACTGAAGCTTTCTTT,CASSLRENTEAFF
once,TRBJ2-7,TRBV25-1,TRBD1,TGTGCCAGCAGTGATGGGCGGACAGGGTACGAGCAGTACTTC,CASSDGRTGYEQYF
.,TRBJ1-4,TRBV28,.,TGTGCCAGCCGTAGTCTCCAGTTTTTT,CASRSLQFF
.,TRBJ1-5,TRBV28,TRBD1,TGTGCCAGCAGACCACCTGACAGGGGGGGTTATAGCAATCAGCCCCAGCATTTT,CASRPPDRGGYSNQPQHF
.,TRBJ2-1,TRBV6-5,TRBD1,TGTGCCAGCAGTAGGACAGGGAGCCTTACGAATGAGCAGTTCTTC,CASSRTGSLTNEQFF
.,TRBJ2-3,TRBV24-1,.,TGTGCCACCAGTGACCGGACTGGTCTGAGCACAGATACGCAGTATTTT,CATSDRTGLSTDTQYF
once,TRBJ1-1,TRBV6-1,.,TGTGCCAGCAGTGAAGTAGGAGGTGAAGCTTTCTTT,CASSEVGGEAFF
.,TRBJ1-2,TRBV19,.,TGTGCCAGTAGCAGAGGCAGCTATGGCTACACCTTC,CASSRGSYGYTF
.,TRBJ2-7,TRBV5-1,TRBD2,TGCGCCAGCAGCTTCGAAGCGCTAGCGGGGACCTACGAGCAGTACTTC,CASSFEALAGTYEQYF
.,TRBJ2-3,TRBV5-1,TRBD1,TGCGCCAGCAGCTTACGCGTCGGGACAGCCAAAGATACGCAGTATTTT,CASSLRVGTAKDTQYF
.,TRBJ1-2,TRBV9,.,TGTGCCAGCAGCGCAGGACTAGCCGGCTATGGCTACACCTTC,CASSAGLAGYGYTF
.,TRBJ2-4,TRBV11-2,.,TGTGCCAGCAGCCCGGCGGGACTAGCCAAAAACATTCAGTACTTC,CASSPAGLAKNIQYF
.,TRBJ2-7,TRBV14,TRBD1,TGTGCCAGCAGCCAAGGCGTGGTCAGGGGGTCGGACGAGCAGTACTTC,CASSQGVVRGSDEQYF
.,TRBJ1-4,TRBV5-1,.,TGCGCCAGCAGCCTGGGAGATGATGAAAAACTGTTTTTT,CASSLGDDEKLFF
.,TRBJ1-1,TRBV5-1,.,TGCGCCAGCAGCTTGGACCCAGGGAACACTGAAGCTTTCTTT,CASSLDPGNTEAFF
.,TRBJ1-6,TRBV20-1,.,TGCAGTGCTAGTCGAGGGTATCATAATTCACCCCTCCACTTT,CSASRGYHNSPLHF
.,TRBJ1-2,TRBV7-2,.,TGTGCCAGCAGCTTAGGAGGTGGGTCTATCAGCTACACCTTC,CASSLGGGSISYTF
.,TRBJ1-1,TRBV5-6,.,TGTGCCAGCAGCTTGCCACAGGCAATGAACACTGAAGCTTTCTTT,CASSLPQAMNTEAFF
.,TRBJ2-3,TRBV5-6,.,TGTGCCAGCAGCTCTTACGTGGCCCCAGATACGCAGTATTTT,CASSSYVAPDTQYF
.,TRBJ1-6,TRBV5-1,TRBD1,TGCGCCAGCAGCGAAGGGACAGCAGCTCGGGCGGATAATTCACCCCTCCACTTT,CASSEGTAARADNSPLHF
.,TRBJ2-5,TRBV3-1/TRBV3-2,TRBD2,TGTGCCAGCAGCCAATACCTAGCGGGGGGGCAAGAGACCCAGTACTTC,CASSQYLAGGQETQYF
.,TRBJ2-7,TRBV5-1,TRBD1,TGCGCCAGCAGCTCCGGGACAGGGGGGTTCTACGAGCAGTACTTC,CASSSGTGGFYEQYF
.,TRBJ2-7,TRBV6-5,.,TGTGCCAGCAGTTCCAATGGCGTGGGCAGGGGTGGCGAGCAGTACTTC,CASSSNGVGRGGEQYF
.,TRBJ1-1,TRBV6-5,.,TGTGCCAGCAGTTGGCGGGGGGCTGGGTCCACTGAAGCTTTCTTT,CASSWRGAGSTEAFF
.,TRBJ2-1,TRBV5-4,.,TGTGCCAGCAGCTTGCGGAGCGGGCCCATGAATGAGCAGTTCTTC,CASSLRSGPMNEQFF
once,TRBJ1-4,TRBV6-6,.,TGTGCCAGCAGCGGAGGGCGTGATGAAAAACTGTTTTTT,CASSGGRDEKLFF
.,TRBJ1-1,TRBV11-2,.,TGTGCCAGCAGCTTAGATTCCCCCGGAGCTTTCTTT,CASSLDSPGAFF
.,TRBJ2-2,TRBV7-9,TRBD1,TGTGCCAGCAGCTTAGGCGACTACAGGGGGCGCCGAACCGGGGAGCTGTTTTTT,CASSLGDYRGRRTGELFF
.,TRBJ1-1,TRBV27,.,TGTGCCAGCAGACATAAACAATTGAACACTGAAGCTTTCTTT,CASRHKQLNTEAFF
.,TRBJ2-7,TRBV29-1,.,TGCAGCGTTTACCCCGAGGGGGCCTACGAGCAGTACTTC,CSVYPEGAYEQYF
once,TRBJ1-1,TRBV3-1/TRBV3-2,TRBD1,TGTGCCAGCAGCCAAGGAACAGGGGGCGTAAGAATGAACACTGAAGCTTTCTTT,CASSQGTGGVRMNTEAFF
.,TRBJ1-1,TRBV19,.,TGTGCCAGTAGTAGGGTAGGGAGGGGCACTGAAGCTTTCTTT,CASSRVGRGTEAFF